These 30 T cell receptor beta chains came from one sample sequenced in a study of vaccination and CD4 T cells after COVID-19. Oncomine TCR Beta short-read sequencing was applied to DNA from cultured CD4+ T cells. TCRdb processed the PCR reads anew with MiXCR; each CDR3 protein has one entry. The table records about 14,000 distinct CDR3 sequences, roughly 31% of them present only once. Treatment denoted: roughly 10-day PBMC culture with coronavirus spike peptide pools or control peptides (ViraFEST assay). No antigen has been identified for these receptors. Specimen: cultured CD4+ T cells from blood. These receptors were collected from a human donor with COVID-19.

The V call is TRBV19, the J call TRBJ1-5; 7 bases fit TRBD1. V lost 2 bases, J lost 2 bases, and 9 bases stayed unmatched. Germline V lookup: CDR1 LNHDA, CDR2 SQIVND (reference sequence). The CDR3 is made up of 17 amino acids. The CDR3 protein is CASSIIGQGVGNQPQHF. CDR3 DNA sequence: TGTGCCAGTAGTATAATCGGCCAGGGGGTTGGCAATCAGCCCCAGCATTTT.

The CDR3 sequence is CASSLGTANTGELFF. CDR3 sequence (DNA): TGTGCCAGCAGCCTCGGGACCGCGAACACCGGGGAGCTGTTTTTT. The V call is TRBV7-9, the J call TRBJ2-2, with D perhaps TRBD1 or TRBD2 (5 bases each). The CDR3 is 15 residues long. Germline-derived CDR1 and CDR2 are SEHNR and FQNEAQ (reference sequence). Trimming stripped 5 bases from V and 0 bases from J, with 10 bases between.

The CDR3 loop reads CASSLVDRGTEAFF. The CDR3 nucleotides are TGTGCCAGCAGCTTAGTGGACAGGGGTACTGAAGCTTTCTTT. V gene TRBV7-8 combines with J gene TRBJ1-1; 9 positions match TRBD1. Trimming took 1 base from V and 5 from J; bases not matched to a gene: 2. Germline V lookup: CDR1 SGHVS, CDR2 FQNEAQ. The CDR3 consists of 14 residues.

V usage is TRBV6-1 and J usage is TRBJ2-1; 10 positions agree with TRBD2. Losses at the gene ends were 10 bases for V and 3 bases for J; bases not matched to a gene: 6. Germline-derived CDR1 and CDR2 are MNHNS and SASEGT. This CDR3 is 14 amino acids long. CDR3 residues: CAITVAGGYNEQFF. The CDR3 region has the DNA TGTGCCATTACCGTAGCGGGGGGCTACAATGAGCAGTTCTTC.

Relative to its sample, this clonotype is medium-sized. The chain carries TRBV30 and TRBJ2-2; D gene ambiguous. The ends were cut back, 3 bases at V and 4 bases at J, with 12 bases in the middle. The length of the CDR3 is 14 residues. Germline V gene data show CDR1 as GTSNPN and CDR2 as SVGIG (reference sequence). CDR3 nucleotide sequence: TGTGCCTGGAGAGCCTCACGGCTCACCGGGGAGCTGTTTTTT. Translation gives CAWRASRLTGELFF.

This clonotype has only a few counts. The rearrangement uses TRBV28 and TRBJ1-3; a weak D match, TRBD1 (5 bases). Germline assignment: CDR1 MDHEN and CDR2 SYDVKM. V lost 3 bases to trimming and J lost 0 bases, with 15 bases between them. The CDR3 is 17 residues long. As DNA, the CDR3 is TGTGCCAGCAGTTTGCGTCGGACACTGAGCTCTGGAAACACCATATATTTT. Its translation is CASSLRRTLSSGNTIYF.

This clonotype came up a few times. V and J are TRBV6-1 and TRBJ2-2; 13 positions match TRBD2. Per the germline V gene, CDR1 is MNHNS and CDR2 is SASEGT. The length of the CDR3 is 17 residues. V trimming: 4 bases; J trimming: 4 bases; junction bases outside the gene matches: 6. The CDR3 DNA reads as TGTGCCAGCAGTGGGGGACTAGCGGGGTTGGCCACCGGGGAGCTGTTTTTT. Amino acids: CASSGGLAGLATGELFF.

A few counts support this clonotype. In DNA form, the CDR3 reads TGTGCCAGCAGTGAGCAAGCGGGGGGTTATGGCTACACCTTC. Its translation is CASSEQAGGYGYTF. The chain has TRBV6-4 and TRBJ1-2; possibly TRBD1 for D (5 bases). The CDR3 sequence is 14 residues long. V lost 3 bases and J lost 5, with 13 bases in between. Germline loops: CDR1 MRHNA, CDR2 SNTAGT.

The chain links TRBV24-1 to TRBJ2-1; TRBD1 is a possible D gene (5 bases). Trimming cost V 3 bases and J 5 bases, with 7 bases left between them. The CDR3 is 13 amino acids. Germline CDR1 and CDR2: KGHDR and SFDVKD. This CDR3 is CATSDGRDNEQFF. Written as DNA, the CDR3 is TGTGCCACCAGTGATGGCAGGGACAATGAGCAGTTCTTC.

The J gene is TRBJ2-2, the V gene TRBV11-2; unclear D gene. Germline lookup yields CDR1 SGHAT and CDR2 FQNNGV. The V end lost 1 base, the J end lost 6 bases, and 12 bases lay between the germline ends. This CDR3 has 15 amino acids. In DNA, the CDR3 is TGTGCCAGCAGCTTAGGAGACCCAGGTCCCGGGGAGCTGTTTTTT. It yields the protein CASSLGDPGPGELFF.

This chain connects TRBV2 to TRBJ1-2, with 8 bases lining up with TRBD1. This CDR3 is 13 amino acids long. Germline CDR1 SNHLY, CDR2 FYNNEI. Unmatched junction bases numbered 4, after V lost 3 bases and J lost 7 bases. CDR3 sequence: CASSELQGAGYTF. The CDR3 nucleotides are TGTGCCAGCAGTGAGCTTCAGGGGGCTGGCTACACCTTC.

This clonotype has just one count. The rearrangement joins TRBV10-3 to TRBJ1-1; perhaps TRBD1 as D (6 bases). V was trimmed by 8 bases and J by 1 base, leaving 11 bases between them. The germline gives CDR1 ENHRY, CDR2 SYGVKD. This CDR3 contains 13 residues. The CDR3 here is CAIADSPNTEAFF. DNA of the CDR3: TGTGCCATCGCGGACAGTCCGAACACTGAAGCTTTCTTT.

The chain recombines TRBV6-1 with TRBJ2-7; TRBD1 matches 9 bases. The V and J ends lost 5 bases and 3 bases, in that order; junction bases with no gene match: 8. The CDR3 runs to 15 residues. Germline V gives CDR1 MNHNS, CDR2 SASEGT. CDR3 in DNA: TGTGCCAGCAGTACTCCGGGACAGGGTTTCTACGAGCAGTACTTC. Translation: CASSTPGQGFYEQYF.

This clonotype turned up a few times. The J gene is TRBJ2-3, the V gene TRBV6-2 or TRBV6-3; perhaps D is TRBD1 or TRBD2 (6 bases each). Deletions cut 6 bases from V and 0 bases from J, with 13 bases between. The germline gives CDR1 MNHEY, CDR2 SVGEGT. The CDR3 covers 15 residues. The CDR3 region is CASSRPGASTDTQYF. In DNA form, the CDR3 reads TGTGCCAGCAGCCGACCGGGGGCTAGCACAGATACGCAGTATTTT.

Relative to its sample, this clonotype is medium-sized. The chain couples TRBV15 to TRBJ2-2; D might be TRBD2 (6 bases). Germline V gene sequence: CDR1 LNHNV, CDR2 YYDKDF (reference sequence). V was shortened by 1 base and J by 0 bases, with 24 bases between the two germline ends. The CDR3 has 21 amino acids. The CDR3, as DNA: TGTGCCACCAGCAGAGCGAGAGTAGCGGAGGGTATTAAGACGAACACCGGGGAGCTGTTTTTT. It codes for CATSRARVAEGIKTNTGELFF.

By share of the sample, this clonotype is large (0.1 to 1%). V usage is TRBV11-3 and J usage is TRBJ1-5, with D hard to call. V was clipped by 1 base and J by 3 bases, with 7 bases between them. The CDR3 contains 14 residues. CDR1 SGHNT and CDR2 YENEEA come from the germline V gene. The DNA for the CDR3 is TGTGCCAGCAGCTTAGGACATTCCAATCAGCCCCAGCATTTT. Its protein product is CASSLGHSNQPQHF.

This clonotype was observed a few times. The chain is built from TRBV25-1 and TRBJ2-1, with 8 bases lining up with TRBD2. From germline, CDR1 is MGHDK and CDR2 SYGVNS. V was clipped by 6 bases and J by 9 bases; unmatched bases: 10. CDR3 length equals 14 residues. CDR3 loop: CASSMPGLDIEQFF. DNA for the CDR3: TGTGCCAGCAGCATGCCGGGACTAGACATTGAGCAGTTCTTC.

This clonotype has a handful of counts. The germline gene is not matched at one end of the junction; a read error may be the cause. The CDR3 nucleotides are TGTGCCAGCAGCGAAGGGACTAGCGGTAAAGAGACCCAGTACTTC. Translating gives CASSEGTSGKETQYF. The genes are TRBV6-1 and TRBJ2-5; 11 bases fit TRBD2. CDR1 and CDR2 from the germline V gene are MNHNS and SASEGT. The CDR3 spans 15 residues.

The chain employs TRBV18 and TRBJ2-1, with TRBD1 matching 10 bases. The length of the CDR3 is 15 residues. Looked up from germline, CDR1 is KGHSH and CDR2 is LQKENI. J gave up 2 bases and V 6 bases, and 4 bases lay outside the gene matches. In DNA form, the CDR3 reads TGTGCCAGCTCCCGGGGGACAGGGGCCTACAATGAGCAGTTCTTC. This sequence encodes CASSRGTGAYNEQFF.

The chain joins TRBV9 to TRBJ1-1, with 8 nucleotides matching TRBD1. V shed 0 bases and J 7 bases; nucleotides not matched to a gene: 5. This CDR3 contains 14 residues. The germline V gene has CDR1 SGDLS and CDR2 YYNGEE. DNA of the CDR3: TGTGCCAGCAGCGTAGGGGCAGGGGGCGGTGAAGCTTTCTTT. Translated: CASSVGAGGGEAFF.

This clonotype is medium-sized in the sample. This chain connects TRBV6-1 to TRBJ2-7; a possible D gene is TRBD2 (7 bases). Trimming stripped 4 bases from V and 6 bases from J, with 10 bases between. The CDR3 has 12 residues. Germline V CDR1 and CDR2: MNHNS, SASEGT. CDR3 in amino acids: CASSGGGGEQYF. The DNA for the CDR3 is TGTGCCAGCAGTGGGGGGGGCGGCGAGCAGTACTTC.

The chain is built from TRBV28 and TRBJ1-6; D remains ambiguous. This CDR3 is built from 13 residues. Germline V gene sequence: CDR1 MDHEN, CDR2 SYDVKM. Between the trimmed V and J ends, which lost 6 bases and 10 bases, there was a span of 13 bases. In nucleotides, the CDR3 is TGTGCCAGCAGCGACGGGGTCGGATCACCCCTCCACTTT. This sequence encodes CASSDGVGSPLHF.

V gene TRBV5-6 combines with J gene TRBJ2-7; unclear D gene. The CDR3 extends over 15 amino acids. V lost 5 bases and J lost 4, with 19 bases in between. Looked up from germline, CDR1 is SGHDT and CDR2 is YYEEEE. In DNA form, the CDR3 reads TGTGCCAGCAGTAGCAGGAATCGTCCCTTTTACGAGCAGTACTTC. The encoded protein is CASSSRNRPFYEQYF.

This chain uses TRBV27 with TRBJ2-5; 9 bases are shared with TRBD1. Germline CDR1 reads MNHEY; CDR2 reads SMNVEV (reference sequence). The CDR3 loop spans 16 amino acids. Unmatched junction bases numbered 6, after V lost 0 bases and J lost 4 bases. CDR3 in amino acids: CASSLSGQGGVETQYF. The CDR3, as DNA: TGTGCCAGCAGTTTATCGGGACAGGGCGGGGTAGAGACCCAGTACTTC.

The gene calls are TRBV28 and TRBJ2-3; 7 bases are a match to TRBD2. The CDR3 runs 16 residues. Trimming at V came to 4 bases and at J to 2 bases, leaving 9 bases not matched to a gene. CDR1 and CDR2 from the germline V gene are MDHEN and SYDVKM. Here the CDR3 reads CASSSRRRGSTDTQYF. The CDR3 DNA follows: TGTGCCAGCAGTTCCCGGCGGCGGGGGTCCACAGATACGCAGTATTTT. Using reference TRBV28 and TRBJ2-3 for the parts outside the CDR3, the full variable domain is DVKVTQSSRYLVKRTGEKVFLECVQDMDHENMFWYRQDPGLGLRLIYFSYDVKMKEKGDIPEGYSVSREKKERFSLILESASTNQTSMYLCASSSRRRGSTDTQYFGPGTRLTVL.

The chain uses TRBV19 and TRBJ2-5; possibly TRBD1 or TRBD2 for D (5 bases each). Per germline, CDR1 LNHDA and CDR2 SQIVND (reference sequence). V was cut by 3 bases and J by 5 bases, with 19 bases left in between. The CDR3 has 16 amino acids. CDR3 sequence reads: CASSIGGRLKGETQYF. The CDR3 DNA sequence: TGTGCCAGTAGTATTGGAGGCAGGTTGAAGGGGGAGACCCAGTACTTC. The full variable domain, in which reference TRBV19 and TRBJ2-5 provide the parts outside the CDR3, is DGGITQSPKYLFRKEGQNVTLSCEQNLNHDAMYWYRQDPGQGLRLIYYSQIVNDFQKGDIAEGYSVSREKKESFPLTVTSAQKNPTAFYLCASSIGGRLKGETQYFGPGTRLLVL.

The chain recombines TRBV6-1 with TRBJ1-5; 9 positions agree with TRBD1. From germline, CDR1 is MNHNS and CDR2 SASEGT. The CDR3 totals 17 residues. The junction had 9 bases not matched to a gene; V was cut back by 6 bases and J by 0 bases. CDR3 sequence reads: CASSRDRVGYSNQPQHF. The CDR3, as DNA: TGTGCCAGCAGCCGGGACAGGGTGGGTTATAGCAATCAGCCCCAGCATTTT.

This clonotype was counted only a few times. The chain links TRBV19 to TRBJ2-3; the D gene could be TRBD1 or TRBD2 (6 bases each). V gave up 7 bases and J gave up 2 bases, with 16 bases separating them. This CDR3 has 15 amino acids. The germline V gene encodes CDR1 LNHDA and CDR2 SQIVND (reference sequence). CDR3 coding DNA: TGTGCCAGTAACTTCTTCGGGGGCCCCACAGATACGCAGTATTTT. Amino acid sequence: CASNFFGGPTDTQYF.

By share, this clonotype ranks as medium-sized. The genes are TRBV6-4 and TRBJ1-2; D is possibly TRBD1 (6 bases). The CDR3 has 14 residues. Germline V CDR1 and CDR2: MRHNA, SNTAGT. Trimming removed 3 bases at V and 10 bases at J, with 18 bases between. CDR3 sequence (DNA): TGTGCCAGCAGTGAACAACAGGGAGTCTCGGACTACACCTTC. It translates to CASSEQQGVSDYTF.

This clonotype was counted a few times. V usage is TRBV11-2 and J usage is TRBJ1-4; D unclear. Germline CDR1 and CDR2: SGHAT and FQNNGV. This CDR3 region has 14 residues. With 5 bases removed from V and 8 bases from J, the gap between germline ends came to 15 bases. The CDR3 DNA reads as TGTGCCAGCAGCCCCCTCTCATTGTGGGAAAAACTGTTTTTT. It codes for CASSPLSLWEKLFF. The entire variable domain, with the rest obtained from reference TRBV11-2 and TRBJ1-4, is as follows: EAGVAQSPRYKIIEKRQSVAFWCNPISGHATLYWYQQILGQGPKLLIQFQNNGVVDDSQLPKDRFSAERLKGVDSTLKIQPAKLEDSAVYLCASSPLSLWEKLFFGSGTQLSVL.